The 11 T cell receptor beta chains presented below share a single source sample, sequenced in a study of blood T cell repertoires in COVID-19 (dated by TCRdb to 2018 to 2020). Library generation was performed with the immunoSEQ multiplex PCR assay. As stored in TCRdb, this immuneACCESS dataset retains in-frame rearrangements with V and J assigned. A fraction of the clones does not appear; measured against another copy, unresolved V genes explain less than half of the discrepancy, and the remainder lacks a known reason. The sample contains hundreds of thousands of clones, under 90% of them found a single time. The ten biggest clones cover about 1.6% of the sample. Sequenced sample: PBMCs or T cells enriched from blood (not recorded which). The receptor set was obtained from a man aged 35-49 years who had recovered from COVID-19.

The chain combines TRBV5-1 with TRBJ2-2; 7 bases agree with TRBD1. V trimming: 4 bases; J trimming: 0 bases; junction bases outside the gene matches: 12. Looked up from germline, CDR1 is SGHRS and CDR2 is YFSETQ. The CDR3 consists of 18 residues. In DNA, the CDR3 is TGCGCCAGCAGCCAGACCCACGACAGGGTTTCGAACACCGGGGAGCTGTTTTTT. Its protein product is CASSQTHDRVSNTGELFF.

The rearrangement joins TRBV5-6 to TRBJ1-5, with a possible D match to TRBD1 (5 bases). CDR3 size: 17 residues. Between the trimmed V and J ends, which lost 4 bases and 3 bases, there was a span of 20 bases. In germline, CDR1 is SGHDT, CDR2 YYEEEE. The chain's CDR3 is CASSESGGVDLNQPQHF. The CDR3 DNA sequence: TGTGCCAGCAGCGAATCGGGGGGAGTAGATCTCAATCAGCCCCAGCATTTT.

This rearrangement joins TRBV4-1 to TRBJ1-4, with a possible D match to TRBD1 (6 bases). V was trimmed by 4 bases and J by 0 bases, leaving 18 bases between them. CDR1 is MGHRA and CDR2 is YSYEKL in the germline V gene. The CDR3 sequence is 18 residues long. As DNA, the CDR3 is TGCGCCAGCAGCCGCGGGAGGCGGGGGGCCACAACTAATGAAAAACTGTTTTTT. It translates to CASSRGRRGATTNEKLFF.

CDR3 DNA: TGCGCCAGCAGCCAAGACGGCTACGAGCAGTACTTC. It translates to CASSQDGYEQYF. This chain uses TRBV4-1 with TRBJ2-7, with no clear D. The germline V gene encodes CDR1 MGHRA and CDR2 YSYEKL. There are 12 residues in the CDR3. The V gene lost 0 bases and the J gene lost 3 bases, with 3 bases spanning the gap.

This clone was found once. V is TRBV7-9 and J is TRBJ2-1, with 7 nucleotides matching TRBD1. This CDR3 has 16 residues. V shed 5 bases, J shed 4 bases, and the junction held 11 bases outside the gene matches. CDR1 and CDR2 (germline): SEHNR, FQNEAQ (reference sequence). The CDR3 bases are TGTGCCAGCAGCACCTTGACAGGGTCCCCTTACAATGAGCAGTTCTTC. Translating it yields CASSTLTGSPYNEQFF.

This chain links TRBV3-1 (or the pseudogene TRBV3-2) with TRBJ1-6; TRBD1 agrees at 9 bases. CDR3 length equals 15 residues. With V trimmed by 6 bases and J by 13 bases, 13 bases remained unmatched. In germline, CDR1 is LGHDT, CDR2 YNNKEL (reference sequence). In DNA form, the CDR3 reads TGTGCCAGCAGGGGCACCGGGACAGGGAACGCGCCCCTCCACTTT. This codes for CASRGTGTGNAPLHF.

The chain uses TRBV10-3 and TRBJ1-1, with D hard to call. The CDR3 runs to 15 residues. Germline assignment: CDR1 ENHRY and CDR2 SYGVKD. Deletions cut 2 bases from V and 2 bases from J, with 12 bases between. CDR3 region: CAISERVAPNTEAFF. The CDR3 region has the DNA TGTGCCATCAGTGAGCGGGTGGCGCCAAACACTGAAGCTTTCTTT.

This sequence joins TRBV6-5 and TRBJ1-5; no clear D. In germline, CDR1 is MNHEY, CDR2 SVGAGI. The CDR3 spans 15 residues. V lost 6 bases and J lost 0, with 12 bases in between. The CDR3: CASRRQAYSNQPQHF. The CDR3 nucleotides read TGTGCCAGCAGACGACAAGCATATAGCAATCAGCCCCAGCATTTT.

V gene TRBV14 combines with J gene TRBJ2-7; the D gene is possibly TRBD2 (5 bases). V was trimmed by 2 bases and J by 1 base, leaving 12 bases between them. The CDR3 has 15 amino acids. The germline V gene encodes CDR1 SGHDN and CDR2 FVKESK. DNA of the CDR3: TGTGCCAGCAGCCAAATCCTAGCCCTATCCTACGAGCAGTACTTC. Amino acids: CASSQILALSYEQYF.

The chain links TRBV5-1 to TRBJ1-1; no definite D call. This CDR3 has 16 residues. Per germline, CDR1 SGHRS and CDR2 YFSETQ. Trimming left V 0 bases short and J 4 bases short, with 16 bases between. CDR3 in amino acids: CASSLAPLDGSTEAFF. In DNA form, the CDR3 reads TGCGCCAGCAGCTTGGCCCCCCTAGATGGTAGCACTGAAGCTTTCTTT.

The CDR3 DNA sequence: TGCGCCAGCAGCTTGTCGGCAGGGATCTCCTACGAGCAGTACTTC. Translating it yields CASSLSAGISYEQYF. The gene calls are TRBV5-1 and TRBJ2-7, with D possibly being TRBD1 (5 bases). The V end lost 1 base, the J end lost 0 bases, and 11 bases lay between the germline ends. The CDR3 loop spans 15 amino acids. CDR1 SGHRS and CDR2 YFSETQ come from the germline V gene.